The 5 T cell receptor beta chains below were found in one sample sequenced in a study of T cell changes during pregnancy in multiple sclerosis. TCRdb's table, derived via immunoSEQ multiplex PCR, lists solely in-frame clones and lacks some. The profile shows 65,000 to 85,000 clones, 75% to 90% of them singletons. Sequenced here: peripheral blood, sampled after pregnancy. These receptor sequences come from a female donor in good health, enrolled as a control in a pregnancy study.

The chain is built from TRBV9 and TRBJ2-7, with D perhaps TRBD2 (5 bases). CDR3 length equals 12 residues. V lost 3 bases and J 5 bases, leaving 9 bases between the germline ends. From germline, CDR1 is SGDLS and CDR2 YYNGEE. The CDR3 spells CASSAAGDEQYF. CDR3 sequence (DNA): TGTGCCAGCAGCGCAGCCGGGGACGAGCAGTACTTC.

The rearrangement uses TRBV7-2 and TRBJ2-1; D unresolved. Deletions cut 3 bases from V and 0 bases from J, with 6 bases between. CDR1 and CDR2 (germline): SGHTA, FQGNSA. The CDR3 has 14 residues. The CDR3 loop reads CASSFPRSYNEQFF. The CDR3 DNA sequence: TGTGCCAGCAGCTTCCCCCGCTCCTACAATGAGCAGTTCTTC.

The CDR3 loop is CASSPLRGNTDTQYF. In nucleotides, the CDR3 is TGTGCCAGCAGTCCCCTTCGGGGAAACACAGATACGCAGTATTTT. The chain employs TRBV27 and TRBJ2-3, with a possible D match to TRBD2 (5 bases). The length of the CDR3 is 15 residues. Trimming stripped 5 bases from V and 2 bases from J, with 14 bases between. The germline V gene encodes CDR1 MNHEY and CDR2 SMNVEV (reference sequence).

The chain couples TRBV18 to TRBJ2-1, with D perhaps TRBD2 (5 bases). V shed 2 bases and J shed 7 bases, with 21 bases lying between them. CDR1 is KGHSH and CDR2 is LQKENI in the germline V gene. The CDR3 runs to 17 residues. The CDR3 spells CASSPKAALNGKNEQFF. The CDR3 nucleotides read TGTGCCAGCTCACCAAAGGCGGCTCTAAACGGGAAGAATGAGCAGTTCTTC.

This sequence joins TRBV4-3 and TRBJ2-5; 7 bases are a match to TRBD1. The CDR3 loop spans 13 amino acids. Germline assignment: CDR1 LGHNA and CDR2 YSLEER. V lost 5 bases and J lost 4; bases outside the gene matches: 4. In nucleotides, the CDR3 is TGCGCCAGCAGCTTGGGACAGCTAGAGACCCAGTACTTC. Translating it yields CASSLGQLETQYF.